These 22 T cell receptor beta chains originate from one sample sequenced in a study of blood T cell repertoires in COVID-19. The assay was immunoSEQ multiplex PCR, and TCRdb's table has in-frame clones only and misses some. The sample consists of tens of thousands of clones, 86% of them appearing once. Sequencing input: peripheral blood. Every receptor here comes from a woman of 80 years or more in a cohort sampled during active or convalescent COVID-19.

This clone was picked up one time. This chain uses TRBV5-1 with TRBJ1-4; 7 nucleotides match TRBD1. Germline assignment: CDR1 SGHRS and CDR2 YFSETQ. CDR3 length: 15 residues. V gave up 4 bases and J gave up 4 bases; unmatched junction bases: 7. This CDR3 reads CASSQRTGSNEKLFF. The CDR3 DNA reads TGCGCCAGCAGCCAGCGGACAGGAAGTAATGAAAAACTGTTTTTT.

This sequence joins TRBV2 and TRBJ1-3, with D uncertain. Trimming shortened V by 2 bases and J by 4 bases, and 15 bases separated the two germline ends. This CDR3 contains 16 residues. Per germline, CDR1 SNHLY and CDR2 FYNNEI. CDR3 sequence: CASSELPPSQGNTIYF. CDR3 sequence (DNA): TGTGCCAGCAGTGAACTCCCTCCCTCACAGGGAAACACCATATATTTT.

The V gene is TRBV28, the J gene TRBJ2-7; 10 nucleotides line up with TRBD2. There are 17 residues in the CDR3. Germline V gene sequence: CDR1 MDHEN, CDR2 SYDVKM. The junction had 15 bases not matched to a gene; V was cut back by 7 bases and J by 3 bases. CDR3 protein: CASTSGTSVLGYYEQYF. The CDR3 DNA sequence: TGTGCCAGCACGTCCGGGACTAGCGTATTAGGGTACTACGAGCAGTACTTC.

The chain combines TRBV3-1 (or the pseudogene TRBV3-2) with TRBJ1-2, with D perhaps matching TRBD1 (5 bases). This CDR3 contains 15 residues. Germline loops: CDR1 LGHDT, CDR2 YNNKEL (reference sequence). Trimming took 5 bases from V and 8 from J, leaving 21 bases between them. CDR3 nucleotides: TGTGCCAGCAGCGCGAGGGCGGGACTTGCAGGGGGCTACACCTTC. Protein product: CASSARAGLAGGYTF.

V usage is TRBV27 and J usage is TRBJ1-2; 7 positions match TRBD1. Germline-derived CDR1 and CDR2 are MNHEY and SMNVEV (reference sequence). Germline trimming cut 0 bases from V and 2 bases from J; bases unmatched to any gene: 0. The CDR3 has 14 amino acids. CDR3 in amino acids: CASSLSGQNYGYTF. CDR3 nucleotide sequence: TGTGCCAGCAGTTTATCGGGACAGAACTATGGCTACACCTTC.

The V and J genes are TRBV5-5 and TRBJ1-1, with D possibly TRBD1 on 5 matching bases. Germline values: CDR1 SGHKS, CDR2 YYEKEE (reference sequence). The CDR3 totals 14 residues. V shed 3 bases and J shed 0 bases, with 9 bases lying between them. The DNA of the CDR3 is TGTGCCAGCAGCTCCCAGACAGTGAACACTGAAGCTTTCTTT. Translation gives CASSSQTVNTEAFF.

This clone was detected once. The chain links TRBV19 to TRBJ1-6; 8 bases fit TRBD1. The CDR3 has 15 amino acids. Germline CDR1 and CDR2: LNHDA and SQIVND (reference sequence). The V segment lost 6 bases and the J segment 10 bases; nucleotides outside the gene matches: 11. This chain's CDR3 is CASRPQGAVESPLHF. The CDR3 nucleotides are TGTGCCAGTAGGCCGCAGGGGGCAGTAGAATCACCCCTCCACTTT.

This clone was detected once. The chain has TRBV19 and TRBJ1-2; 9 nucleotides agree with TRBD1. CDR3 length equals 15 residues. Germline trimming cut 5 bases from V and 1 base from J; bases unmatched to any gene: 5. Germline V lookup: CDR1 LNHDA, CDR2 SQIVND (reference sequence). DNA of the CDR3: TGTGCCAGTAGTCAACAGGGGGCCCTTAACTATGGCTACACCTTC. It codes for CASSQQGALNYGYTF.

This clone was detected many times. The rearrangement uses TRBV19 and TRBJ1-1; 10 bases are a match to TRBD1. This CDR3 contains 14 residues. J gave up 4 bases and V 4 bases, and 3 bases lay outside the gene matches. The germline V gene has CDR1 LNHDA and CDR2 SQIVND (reference sequence). CDR3 sequence reads: CASSRDRGITEAFF. DNA of the CDR3: TGTGCCAGTAGTAGGGACAGGGGTATCACTGAAGCTTTCTTT. The variable domain in full, completed from reference TRBV19 and TRBJ1-1, reads DGGITQSPKYLFRKEGQNVTLSCEQNLNHDAMYWYRQDPGQGLRLIYYSQIVNDFQKGDIAEGYSVSREKKESFPLTVTSAQKNPTAFYLCASSRDRGITEAFFGQGTRLTVV.

This clone was recorded a few times. V and J are TRBV23-1 and TRBJ2-5, with unresolved D. TRBV23-1 carries the ORF label, with uncertain function. Trimming shortened V by 4 bases and J by 5 bases, and 8 bases separated the two germline ends. This CDR3 has 12 residues. Here the CDR3 DNA reads TGCGCCAGCAGTCCGGTGAGGGAGACCCAGTACTTC. Amino acids: CASSPVRETQYF.

The V and J genes are TRBV3-1 (or the pseudogene TRBV3-2) and TRBJ1-3, with 7 bases identical to TRBD1. The CDR3 sequence is 14 residues long. The trim removed 5 bases at V and 2 bases at J, leaving 3 bases unmatched. Germline CDR1 reads LGHDT; CDR2 reads YNNKEL (reference sequence). The CDR3 reads CASSDTGAGNTIYF. The CDR3 DNA is TGTGCCAGCAGCGATACAGGGGCTGGAAACACCATATATTTT.

The CDR3 nucleotides read TGTGCCAGCAGCTTTGGGACAGGACTGACCTCTGGAAACACCATATATTTT. Translation: CASSFGTGLTSGNTIYF. The gene calls are TRBV5-4 and TRBJ1-3, with TRBD1 matching over 8 bases. Germline V lookup: CDR1 SGHNT, CDR2 YYREEE (reference sequence). J gave up 0 bases and V 2 bases, and 7 bases lay outside the gene matches. This CDR3 is 17 amino acids long.

This clone was seen once. The CDR3 DNA is TGTGCCAGCAGCTTAACCCCCGACTCTGAAGCTTTCTTT. Amino acid sequence: CASSLTPDSEAFF. The V call is TRBV7-3, the J call TRBJ1-1, with D unresolved. The length of the CDR3 is 13 residues. V was clipped by 0 bases and J by 6 bases, with 8 bases between them. Germline V lookup: CDR1 SGHTA, CDR2 FQGTGA.

The gene calls are TRBV6-5 and TRBJ2-7, with 8 bases aligning to TRBD1. The V gene's germline CDR1 is MNHEY and CDR2 SVGAGI. Losses at the gene ends were 4 bases for V and 13 bases for J; bases not matched to a gene: 9. The CDR3 extends over 12 amino acids. CDR3 coding DNA: TGTGCCAGCAGTTTTCCAAAGGACAGGGAATACTTC. Encoded protein: CASSFPKDREYF.

The chain links TRBV11-2 to TRBJ2-5; a weak D match, TRBD1 (7 bases). Trimming took off 7 bases at V and 0 bases at J, with 18 bases between the two ends. In germline, CDR1 is SGHAT, CDR2 FQNNGV. The CDR3 length is 16 residues. CDR3 sequence (DNA): TGTGCCAGCACCAGGCAGGGGGGAACCTACCAAGAGACCCAGTACTTC. Residues: CASTRQGGTYQETQYF.

This chain links TRBV6-5 with TRBJ2-7; D perhaps matches TRBD2 (6 bases). The CDR3 extends over 14 amino acids. Trimming took 9 bases from V and 3 from J, leaving 18 bases between them. Per the germline V gene, CDR1 is MNHEY and CDR2 is SVGAGI. CDR3: CASRDQGGDYEQYF. The CDR3 nucleotides read TGTGCCAGTCGGGACCAAGGCGGGGACTACGAGCAGTACTTC.

This chain joins TRBV27 and TRBJ1-5; weak D call: TRBD1 (6 bases). The CDR3 is 14 residues long. CDR1 is MNHEY, CDR2 SMNVEV, per germline (reference sequence). V was shortened by 5 bases and J by 6 bases, with 14 bases between the two germline ends. CDR3 protein: CASSPQGIGQPQHF. As DNA, the CDR3 is TGTGCCAGCAGTCCACAGGGTATTGGTCAGCCCCAGCATTTT.

The chain recombines TRBV7-3 with TRBJ2-2, with D possibly TRBD1 on 7 matching bases. Deletions cut 2 bases from V and 6 bases from J, with 16 bases between. The V gene's germline CDR1 is SGHTA and CDR2 FQGTGA. The CDR3 runs 16 residues. CDR3: CASSLQGGQNPGELFF. CDR3 nucleotides: TGTGCCAGCAGCTTACAGGGGGGTCAAAACCCCGGGGAGCTGTTTTTT.

This chain's CDR3 is CASSLAPLAGGRADTQYF. CDR3 DNA: TGTGCCAGCAGTTTAGCTCCCCTAGCGGGAGGGCGCGCAGATACGCAGTATTTT. The gene calls are TRBV28 and TRBJ2-3, with 12 nucleotides matching TRBD2. Germline trimming cut 2 bases from V and 4 bases from J; bases unmatched to any gene: 10. The germline CDR1 and CDR2 sequences are MDHEN and SYDVKM. There are 18 residues in the CDR3. The whole variable domain, filled in from reference TRBV28 and TRBJ2-3, reads DVKVTQSSRYLVKRTGEKVFLECVQDMDHENMFWYRQDPGLGLRLIYFSYDVKMKEKGDIPEGYSVSREKKERFSLILESASTNQTSMYLCASSLAPLAGGRADTQYFGPGTRLTVL.

The chain joins TRBV27 to TRBJ1-1; D perhaps matches TRBD1 (5 bases). Per the germline V gene, CDR1 is MNHEY and CDR2 is SMNVEV (reference sequence). The CDR3 sequence is 14 residues long. Trimming cost V 2 bases and J 1 base, with 8 bases left between them. The CDR3 bases are TGTGCCAGCAGTTTACAGGGATGGAACACTGAAGCTTTCTTT. Its protein product is CASSLQGWNTEAFF.

The gene calls are TRBV5-1 and TRBJ2-2, with TRBD2 identical over 9 bases. Germline CDR1 SGHRS, CDR2 YFSETQ. The CDR3 length is 18 residues. Unmatched junction bases numbered 13, after V lost 5 bases and J lost 2 bases. The CDR3, as DNA: TGCGCCAGCAGTGATCATGGCGGGAGGGTGTTCAACACCGGGGAGCTGTTTTTT. It encodes CASSDHGGRVFNTGELFF.

The count of this clone is one. One end of the junction fails to match germline, which may point to a read error. This rearrangement joins TRBV30 to TRBJ1-1; D gene ambiguous. CDR3 length: 12 amino acids. Looked up from germline, CDR1 is GTSNPN and CDR2 is SVGIG (reference sequence). The CDR3 DNA sequence: TGTGCCTCCGCGGGGTATAACACTGAAGCTTTCTTC. Its translation is CASAGYNTEAFF.